This record concerns one TCR beta chain sequence. Its specificity is unknown. The CDR3 has 14 residues. V lost 6 bases and J lost 5; bases outside the gene matches: 7. Germline V gene lookup returns CDR1 MNHNS and CDR2 SASEGT. Despite likely unrecorded immune exposures, the donors were nominally healthy at the time of sampling. This sample was included in a study of cytomegalovirus exposure and HLA in healthy donors. Study-level results: Across donors, most TCRs were seen rarely, yet some public ones were widespread.

It was with 60 Vbeta and 13 Jbeta primers that the PCR ran. Only in-frame clones appear in the TCRdb table, and some are missing; sequencing was by immunoSEQ multiplex PCR. This sample has under 55,000 clones, with about 73% found just once. The TCR sequence derives from a man younger than 35 in good health and CMV-seronegative. This chain uses TRBV6-1 with TRBJ2-5, with 9 bases aligning to TRBD1. The source material was PBMCs. The CDR3 spells CASSMDRGAETQYF. The CDR3 region has the DNA TGTGCCAGCAGCATGGACAGGGGAGCGGAGACCCAGTACTTC.